This TCR beta chain derives from a study of blood T cell repertoires in COVID-19. The overall study: Samples representing acute and convalescent COVID-19 were sourced from the United States, Italy and Spain. Nucleic acid was either cDNA or gDNA, and it came from T cells, B-cell-depleted T cells, or PBMCs.

The V segment lost 3 bases and the J segment 4 bases; nucleotides outside the gene matches: 6. The germline V gene encodes CDR1 SGDLS and CDR2 YYNGEE. There are 16 residues in the CDR3. As processed by the authors: Researchers report that nucleated cell counts were estimated from reference gene primer amplification. Using immunoSEQ multiplex PCR, the repertoire was profiled, and TCRdb retains in-frame clones only, with some absent. V, J and clone size are those of that table, while D and trimming were read from the DNA. The table shows under 200,000 clones, with over 75% occurring only once. Cohort allocation depended upon clinical history that participants reported.

The rearrangement uses TRBV9 and TRBJ2-1, with TRBD2 identical over 11 bases. This receptor was obtained from a woman in her fifties or sixties who had recovered from COVID-19. What was sequenced was PBMCs or T cells enriched from blood (not recorded which). The CDR3 sequence is CASSAPGTSGYNEQFF. In nucleotides, the CDR3 is TGTGCCAGCAGCGCTCCCGGGACTAGCGGATACAATGAGCAGTTCTTC.